The clone carrying this T cell receptor (beta chain) was seen a few times. These data come from a study of T-cell reconstitution after alpha-beta-depleted transplantation in children. Unique molecular identifiers were incorporated into the prepared TCRbeta library. A single record per CDR3 protein comes from TCRdb applying MiXCR to the PCR reads. The sample yields around 600,000 distinct CDR3 sequences, roughly 15% seen once. CDR3 length equals 16 residues. CDR1 is MNHNS, CDR2 SASEGT, per germline. V was shortened by 6 bases and J by 5 bases, with 20 bases between the two germline ends. The sequence derives from a human donor who donated a stem cell graft to a child with acute myeloid leukemia. The V gene is TRBV6-1, the J gene TRBJ2-4, with TRBD2 as a possible D gene (7 bases). The sample was PBMCs from the stem cell graft donor, taken from the stem cell graft. The CDR3, as DNA: TGTGCCAGCAGATCCACCTCGGGGGGCCAAGAAAACATTCAGTACTTC. Translation: CASRSTSGGQENIQYF.